This passage covers 30 T cell receptor beta chains from one sample sequenced in a study of blood T cells in healthy people across ages. With a J-beta primer mix and a sample-barcoded 5' primer, a second PCR ran about 7 to 12 cycles. TCRdb redid the calling of the 5' RACE reads with MiXCR, one entry per CDR3 protein. The table shows hundreds of thousands of distinct CDR3 sequences, with around 43% occurring only once. The sample was blood. All receptors come from a man of 80 years or more in good health.

The chain couples TRBV6-1 to TRBJ2-7; TRBD2 matches 12 bases. CDR1 is MNHNS, CDR2 SASEGT, per germline. J gave up 7 bases and V 6 bases, and 10 bases lay outside the gene matches. The CDR3 totals 15 residues. CDR3 DNA sequence: TGTGCCAGCAGCAAGACTAGCGGGAGAGGTTATGAGCAGTACTTC. The encoded protein is CASSKTSGRGYEQYF.

V gene TRBV7-9 combines with J gene TRBJ2-3; 16 bases match TRBD2. CDR1 and CDR2 from the germline V gene are SEHNR and FQNEAQ (reference sequence). J lost 8 bases, V lost 5 bases, and 10 bases had no gene match. This CDR3 has 17 amino acids. Here the CDR3 DNA reads TGTGCCAGCAGCCCTCTAGGGACTAGCGGGGGGGCTGTTACGCAGTATTTT. Protein product: CASSPLGTSGGAVTQYF.

This clonotype was seen only a few times. This rearrangement joins TRBV24-1 to TRBJ2-1; 8 nucleotides agree with TRBD2. The V and J ends lost 6 bases and 9 bases, in that order; junction bases with no gene match: 6. Germline V gene data show CDR1 as KGHDR and CDR2 as SFDVKD. The CDR3 has 13 amino acids. CDR3 sequence (DNA): TGTGCCACCAGTTCAGCGGGGGCGGGTGAGCAGTTCTTC. It is translated as CATSSAGAGEQFF.

Worth noting for this clonotype: A much more abundant neighbour one base away suggests this may be a read error. The V call is TRBV6-2 or TRBV6-3, the J call TRBJ2-5; no clear D gene. The DNA end is more similar to TRBJ2-1, so the J call may be wrong. Germline V CDR1 and CDR2: MNHEY, SVGEGT. The CDR3 totals 14 residues. The CDR3 coding sequence is TGTGCCAGCAGTCTAAGAGCGAACCAAGAGACCCAGTTCTTC. This translates into CASSLRANQETQFF.

This sequence joins TRBV19 and TRBJ2-7; 7 bases map to TRBD1. The CDR3 has 14 residues. Germline V CDR1 and CDR2: LNHDA, SQIVND (reference sequence). The V gene end was trimmed by 5 bases and the J gene end by 0 bases; junction bases not matched to a gene: 4. DNA of the CDR3: TGTGCCAGTAGTTCCTACAGGGGCTCCTACGAGCAGTACTTC. Translating gives CASSSYRGSYEQYF.

This clonotype has just a few counts. The J gene is TRBJ1-1, the V gene TRBV6-2 or TRBV6-3, with 7 bases identical to TRBD1. V shed 6 bases, J shed 1 base, and the junction held 8 bases outside the gene matches. This CDR3 has 15 residues. Germline CDR1 is MNHEY and CDR2 is SVGEGT. Written as DNA, the CDR3 is TGTGCCAGCAGCCAACTCCGACAGGGGAACACTGAAGCTTTCTTT. The encoded protein is CASSQLRQGNTEAFF.

The V call is TRBV6-5, the J call TRBJ2-3; D might be TRBD2 (5 bases). V was trimmed by 9 bases and J by 2 bases, leaving 12 bases between them. The V gene's germline CDR1 is MNHEY and CDR2 SVGAGI. This CDR3 contains 13 residues. In nucleotides, the CDR3 is TGTGCCAGTAGGGAGCCCCTCACAGATACGCAGTATTTT. This gives the protein CASREPLTDTQYF.

There are a few counts of this clonotype. V is TRBV28 and J is TRBJ1-2; D is unclear. CDR1 MDHEN and CDR2 SYDVKM come from the germline V gene. V lost 8 bases and J 2 bases, leaving 6 bases between the germline ends. The CDR3 covers 11 residues. CDR3 amino acids: CASSGNYGYTF. In nucleotides, the CDR3 is TGTGCCAGCTCTGGCAACTATGGCTACACCTTC.

This clonotype was observed a few times. V is TRBV4-3 and J is TRBJ2-3, with TRBD2 matching 8 bases. Trimming took 3 bases from V and 4 from J; bases not matched to a gene: 18. There are 19 residues in the CDR3. The germline CDR1 and CDR2 sequences are LGHNA and YSLEER. The CDR3 bases are TGCGCCAGCAGCCATCCTGTCCGGGAACGGGGGGGCCCTGCAGATACGCAGTATTTT. It is translated as CASSHPVRERGGPADTQYF.

The V call is TRBV7-9, the J call TRBJ1-2; 7 positions match TRBD1. The J segment lost 8 bases and the V segment lost 5 bases, leaving 5 bases of the junction unmatched. Germline V lookup: CDR1 SEHNR, CDR2 FQNEAQ (reference sequence). The CDR3 is 12 amino acids. CDR3 DNA: TGTGCCAGCAGCCTCGGGACAGCCGGCTACACCTTC. Protein product: CASSLGTAGYTF.

This clonotype occurred a few times. This chain connects TRBV10-3 to TRBJ2-5, with TRBD1 as a possible D gene (6 bases). Germline V lookup: CDR1 ENHRY, CDR2 SYGVKD. The CDR3 runs 13 residues. The V end lost 6 bases, the J end lost 1 base, and 9 bases lay between the germline ends. CDR3 DNA: TGTGCCATCAGCCGGGACATCCAAGAGACCCAGTACTTC. Amino acids: CAISRDIQETQYF.

This clonotype showed up many times. V gene TRBV10-1 combines with J gene TRBJ2-3, with TRBD2 matching over 14 bases. J was trimmed by 5 bases and V by 5 bases; bases with no gene match: 9. The CDR3 is 17 amino acids. Germline loops: CDR1 WNHNN, CDR2 SYGVQD (reference sequence). CDR3 sequence: CASSPRPGLAGVDTQYF. As DNA, the CDR3 is TGCGCCAGCAGTCCAAGGCCGGGACTAGCGGGGGTAGATACGCAGTATTTT.

The chain couples TRBV6-4 to TRBJ2-1; TRBD1 matches 11 bases. The junction had 3 bases not matched to a gene; V was cut back by 5 bases and J by 3 bases. The germline gives CDR1 MRHNA, CDR2 SNTAGT. The CDR3 length is 15 residues. CDR3 sequence: CASSPGQGDYNEQFF. The CDR3 bases are TGTGCCAGCAGTCCGGGACAGGGGGACTACAATGAGCAGTTCTTC.

The genes are TRBV6-1 and TRBJ2-4, with D possibly matching TRBD1 (6 bases). CDR1 MNHNS and CDR2 SASEGT come from the germline V gene. The CDR3 length is 17 residues. The V and J ends lost 5 bases and 2 bases respectively, with 19 bases between them. CDR3 sequence (DNA): TGTGCCAGCAGTACCCTCCGGGACACCACATCCAAAAACATTCAGTACTTC. The encoded protein is CASSTLRDTTSKNIQYF.

The J gene is TRBJ2-7, the V gene TRBV3-1; TRBD1 might be the D (6 bases). From germline, CDR1 is LGHDT and CDR2 YNNKEL (reference sequence). The CDR3 length is 15 residues. Deletions cut 3 bases from V and 7 bases from J, with 19 bases between. The CDR3 loop is CASSQTRQANNEQYF. The CDR3 bases are TGTGCCAGCAGCCAGACGAGACAGGCCAACAATGAGCAGTACTTC.

This clonotype was seen many times. This may arise from a read error, as a much more abundant clone is one base away. The genes are TRBV7-3 and TRBJ2-1; 7 bases agree with TRBD1. The end of the DNA aligns better with TRBJ2-7, so the J call may be wrong. The germline gives CDR1 SGHTA, CDR2 FQGTGA. This CDR3 comprises 15 residues. The CDR3: CASSLTGGSYNEQYF. The CDR3 DNA reads TGTGCCAGCAGCTTAACAGGGGGCTCGTACAATGAGCAGTACTTC.

The rearrangement links TRBV20-1 to TRBJ2-5; 9 positions match TRBD2. From germline, CDR1 is DFQATT and CDR2 SNEGSKA (reference sequence). This CDR3 is 15 amino acids long. With V trimmed by 1 base and J by 1 base, 4 bases remained unmatched. The chain's CDR3 is CSARGSSGAQETQYF. CDR3 DNA sequence: TGCAGTGCTAGAGGGTCTAGCGGGGCCCAAGAGACCCAGTACTTC.

This clonotype occurred many times. The CDR3 DNA is TGCGCCAGCAGCCGGGCCGGCACCACAGATACGCAGTATTTT. Its translation: CASSRAGTTDTQYF. The rearrangement uses TRBV5-1 and TRBJ2-3, with D unresolved. The V end was cut by 4 bases, the J end by 2 bases, with 11 bases between. CDR3 size: 14 residues. Per the germline V gene, CDR1 is SGHRS and CDR2 is YFSETQ. Full variable domain (rest looked up from reference TRBV5-1 and TRBJ2-3): KAGVTQTPRYLIKTRGQQVTLSCSPISGHRSVSWYQQTPGQGLQFLFEYFSETQRNKGNFPGRFSGRQFSNSRSEMNVSTLELGDSALYLCASSRAGTTDTQYFGPGTRLTVL.

This clonotype was seen only a few times. The chain combines TRBV10-3 with TRBJ2-1; D is perhaps TRBD1 or TRBD2 (6 bases each). CDR1 is ENHRY and CDR2 is SYGVKD in the germline V gene. The CDR3 has 13 residues. V lost 11 bases to trimming and J lost 7 bases, with 18 bases between them. The CDR3 DNA follows: TGTGCCGGGGGGACAATCCCTGGTAATGAGCAGTTCTTC. Translated: CAGGTIPGNEQFF.

This clonotype was detected ten times or more. The CDR3 nucleotides are TGTGCCAGCTCACGAACGGCAACCGGGGAGCTGTTTTTT. Translated: CASSRTATGELFF. The chain uses TRBV2 and TRBJ2-2; D not resolved. This CDR3 is built from 13 residues. Germline V CDR1 and CDR2: SNHLY, FYNNEI. The V and J ends lost 8 bases and 5 bases respectively, with 12 bases between them.

In its sample, this clonotype was seen a few times. This chain connects TRBV25-1 to TRBJ2-7; 14 bases agree with TRBD2. The V and J ends lost 3 bases and 7 bases, in that order; junction bases with no gene match: 14. Germline V gene lookup returns CDR1 MGHDK and CDR2 SYGVNS. The CDR3 is made up of 18 amino acids. The CDR3 loop reads CASSDPTTSGRAAGEQYF. DNA for the CDR3: TGTGCCAGCAGTGACCCGACGACTAGCGGGAGGGCCGCAGGGGAGCAGTACTTC.

The chain recombines TRBV27 with TRBJ1-2, with D maybe TRBD1 (6 bases). Germline CDR1 MNHEY, CDR2 SMNVEV (reference sequence). Trimming removed 3 bases at V and 5 bases at J, with 19 bases between. The CDR3 is 16 residues long. The CDR3 reads CASSFRTGSEGYGYTF. CDR3 sequence (DNA): TGTGCCAGCAGTTTCCGTACAGGGTCAGAGGGGTATGGCTACACCTTC.

This clonotype was observed many times. This sequence joins TRBV20-1 and TRBJ2-7; TRBD2 agrees at 9 bases. CDR3 size: 15 residues. CDR1 and CDR2 from the germline V gene are DFQATT and SNEGSKA (reference sequence). Unmatched junction bases numbered 6, after V lost 2 bases and J lost 1 base. The CDR3 here is CSARFSAGGSYEQYF. CDR3 in DNA: TGCAGTGCTAGATTCTCAGCGGGAGGTTCCTACGAGCAGTACTTC.

Concerning this clonotype: A much larger clone sits a single nucleotide away, making a read error possible. The V and J genes are TRBV20-1 and TRBJ2-1; no reliable D call. The V gene's germline CDR1 is DFQATT and CDR2 SNEGSKA (reference sequence). The CDR3 covers 12 residues. In DNA form, the CDR3 reads TGCAGGGTGGGGTACAAGTACAATGAGCAGTTCTTC. Translating gives CRVGYKYNEQFF.

The CDR3 bases are TGTGCCATCAGATCGGGACAGCTCCCCCTAAGCACAGATACGCAGTATTTT. This translates into CAIRSGQLPLSTDTQYF. This rearrangement joins TRBV10-3 to TRBJ2-3; TRBD1 matches at 7 bases. V shed 6 bases and J 0 bases; nucleotides not matched to a gene: 12. The CDR3 is 17 residues long. The germline CDR1 and CDR2 sequences are ENHRY and SYGVKD.

This clonotype came up a few times. The rearrangement joins TRBV18 to TRBJ2-3, with 9 bases lining up with TRBD1. The CDR3 contains 15 residues. Germline CDR1 reads KGHSH; CDR2 reads LQKENI. Germline trimming cut 1 base from V and 3 bases from J; bases unmatched to any gene: 2. DNA of the CDR3: TGTGCCAGCTCACCACGGGACAGGGATACAGATACGCAGTATTTT. Amino acids: CASSPRDRDTDTQYF.

V gene TRBV6-1 combines with J gene TRBJ1-6, with TRBD1 as a possible D gene (5 bases). CDR3 size: 16 residues. V lost 0 bases and J lost 7, with 13 bases in between. The germline gives CDR1 MNHNS, CDR2 SASEGT. The CDR3 DNA reads TGTGCCAGCAGTGAAGCGGTCCGGGGCAGAAATTCACCCCTCCACTTT. It yields the protein CASSEAVRGRNSPLHF.

This clonotype was seen more than once but under ten times. V is TRBV28 and J is TRBJ2-7, with 7 nucleotides matching TRBD1. Germline CDR1 is MDHEN and CDR2 is SYDVKM. The trim removed 8 bases at V and 2 bases at J, leaving 3 bases unmatched. The CDR3 is 12 amino acids. The CDR3 here is CASLQGAYEQYF. CDR3 coding DNA: TGTGCCAGCCTTCAGGGGGCCTACGAGCAGTACTTC. The full variable domain, its missing parts supplied by reference TRBV28 and TRBJ2-7, is DVKVTQSSRYLVKRTGEKVFLECVQDMDHENMFWYRQDPGLGLRLIYFSYDVKMKEKGDIPEGYSVSREKKERFSLILESASTNQTSMYLCASLQGAYEQYFGPGTRLTVT.

This chain joins TRBV5-8 and TRBJ2-1; 8 nucleotides line up with TRBD2. The CDR3 sequence is 17 residues long. Per the germline V gene, CDR1 is SGHTS and CDR2 is YDEGEE. With V trimmed by 1 base and J by 7 bases, 13 bases remained unmatched. The CDR3 reads CASSLLFSSGGENEQFF. For the CDR3, the DNA is TGTGCCAGCAGCTTGCTTTTCTCCAGCGGGGGAGAGAATGAGCAGTTCTTC. Filled out from reference TRBV5-8 and TRBJ2-1, the complete variable domain reads EAGVTQSPTHLIKTRGQQATLRCSPISGHTSVYWYQQALGLGLQFLLWYDEGEERNRGNFPPRFSGRQFPNYSSELNVNALELEDSALYLCASSLLFSSGGENEQFFGPGTRLTVL.

Comment on this clonotype: The DNA is left out, because the CDR3 cannot be placed on it with certainty; the CDR3 is given as TCRdb lists it. The chain carries TRBV4-2 and TRBJ2-2; whether TRBD2, the table's D call, matches the DNA was not checked. CDR1 and CDR2 (germline): LGHNA, YNFKEQ. The length of the CDR3 is 18 amino acids, counting both ends. The CDR3 here is CASSQDRIAGFGAGELFF.